The text below deals with one T cell receptor (beta chain). Primers: 60 Vbeta forward and 13 Jbeta reverse. TCRdb's copy holds only in-frame clones and misses some; the assay was immunoSEQ multiplex PCR. The sample contains 150,000 to 200,000 clones, approximately 80% of which appear only once. The CDR3 has 17 residues. V dropped 2 bases and J dropped 0 bases, with 16 bases sitting between them. Germline CDR1 and CDR2: MNHNS and SASEGT. These data originate in a study of cytomegalovirus exposure and HLA in healthy donors. Sequencing was performed on PBMCs. The genes are TRBV6-1 and TRBJ1-1, with D maybe TRBD1 (5 bases). This receptor was taken from a middle-aged woman in good health and CMV-seronegative. CDR3 loop: CASSEFGGARLNTEAFF. CDR3 nucleotides: TGTGCCAGCAGTGAATTCGGAGGGGCGAGGCTGAACACTGAAGCTTTCTTT.